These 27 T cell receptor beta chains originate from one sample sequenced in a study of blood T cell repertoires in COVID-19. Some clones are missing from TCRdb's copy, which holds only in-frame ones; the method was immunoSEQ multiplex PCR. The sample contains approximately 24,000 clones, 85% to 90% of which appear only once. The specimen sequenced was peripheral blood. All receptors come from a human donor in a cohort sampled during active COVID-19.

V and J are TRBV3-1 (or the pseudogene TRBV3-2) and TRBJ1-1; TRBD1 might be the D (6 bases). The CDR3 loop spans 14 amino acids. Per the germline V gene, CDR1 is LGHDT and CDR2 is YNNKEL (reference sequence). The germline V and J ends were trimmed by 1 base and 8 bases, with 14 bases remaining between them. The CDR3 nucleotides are TGTGCCAGCAGCCAAGCTACCAGGGGATCCGAAGCTTTCTTT. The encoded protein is CASSQATRGSEAFF.

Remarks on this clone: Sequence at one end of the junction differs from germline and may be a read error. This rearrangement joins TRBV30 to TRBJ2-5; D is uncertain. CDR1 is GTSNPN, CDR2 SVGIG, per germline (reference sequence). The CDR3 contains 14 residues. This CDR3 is CAWSEVGLKENQYF. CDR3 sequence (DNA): TGTGCCTGGAGTGAGGTCGGGTTGAAAGAGAACCAGTACTTC.

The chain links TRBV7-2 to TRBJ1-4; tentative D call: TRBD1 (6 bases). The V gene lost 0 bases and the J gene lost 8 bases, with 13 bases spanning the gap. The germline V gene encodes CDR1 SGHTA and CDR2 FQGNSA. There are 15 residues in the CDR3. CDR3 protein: CASSLATGLGEKLFF. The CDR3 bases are TGTGCCAGCAGCTTAGCAACAGGGTTAGGGGAAAAACTGTTTTTT.

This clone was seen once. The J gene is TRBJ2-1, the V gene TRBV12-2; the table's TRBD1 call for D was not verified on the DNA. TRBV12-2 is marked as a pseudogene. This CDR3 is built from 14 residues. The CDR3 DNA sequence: TGTGCAGCTCTTGAGGGGGTTATGAACAATGAGCAGTTCTTC. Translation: CAALEGVMNNEQFF.

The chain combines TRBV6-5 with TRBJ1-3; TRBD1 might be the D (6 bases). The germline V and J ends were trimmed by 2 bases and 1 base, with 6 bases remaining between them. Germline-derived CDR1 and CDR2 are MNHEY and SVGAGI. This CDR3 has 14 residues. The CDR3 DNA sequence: TGTGCCAGCAGTTACGGACAGTCTGGAAACACCATATATTTT. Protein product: CASSYGQSGNTIYF.

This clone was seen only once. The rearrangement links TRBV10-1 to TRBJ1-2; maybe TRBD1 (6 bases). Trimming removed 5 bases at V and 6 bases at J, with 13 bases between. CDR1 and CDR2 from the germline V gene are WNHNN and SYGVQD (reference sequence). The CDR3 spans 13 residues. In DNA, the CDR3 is TGCGCCAGCAGTAAACAGGGAATCGATGGCTACACCTTC. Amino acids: CASSKQGIDGYTF.

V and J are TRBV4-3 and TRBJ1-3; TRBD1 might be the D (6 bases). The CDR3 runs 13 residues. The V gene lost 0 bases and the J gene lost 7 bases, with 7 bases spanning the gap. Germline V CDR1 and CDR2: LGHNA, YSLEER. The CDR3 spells CASSQERGNTIYF. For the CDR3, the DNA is TGCGCCAGCAGCCAAGAGAGGGGGAACACCATATATTTT.

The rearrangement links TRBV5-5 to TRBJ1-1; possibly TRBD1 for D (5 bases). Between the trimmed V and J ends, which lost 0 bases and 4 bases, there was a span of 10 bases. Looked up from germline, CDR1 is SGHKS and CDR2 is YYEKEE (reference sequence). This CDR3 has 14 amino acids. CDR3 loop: CASSLEGVGTEAFF. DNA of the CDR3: TGTGCCAGCAGCTTGGAAGGGGTTGGCACTGAAGCTTTCTTT.

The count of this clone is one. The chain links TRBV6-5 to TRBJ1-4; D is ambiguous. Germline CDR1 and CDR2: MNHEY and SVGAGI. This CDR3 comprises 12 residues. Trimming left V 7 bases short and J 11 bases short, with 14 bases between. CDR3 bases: TGTGCCAGCATTAGCGTGGAGGCCAAACTGTTTTTT. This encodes CASISVEAKLFF.

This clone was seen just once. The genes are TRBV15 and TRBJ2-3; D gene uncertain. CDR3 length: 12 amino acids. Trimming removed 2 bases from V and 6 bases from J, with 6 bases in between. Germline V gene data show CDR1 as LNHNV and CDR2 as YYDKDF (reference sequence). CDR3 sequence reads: CATSRNADTQYF. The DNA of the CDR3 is TGTGCCACCAGCAGAAACGCGGATACGCAGTATTTT.

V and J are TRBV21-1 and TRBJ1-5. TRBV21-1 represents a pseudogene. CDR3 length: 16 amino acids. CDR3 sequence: CASSNRHDYSNQPQHF. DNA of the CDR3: TGTGCCAGCAGCAATCGACACGACTATAGCAATCAGCCCCAGCATTTT.

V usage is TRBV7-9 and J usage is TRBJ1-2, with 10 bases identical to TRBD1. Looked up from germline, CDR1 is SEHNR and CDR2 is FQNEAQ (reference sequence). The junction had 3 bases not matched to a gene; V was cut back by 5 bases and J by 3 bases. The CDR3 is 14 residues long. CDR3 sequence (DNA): TGTGCCAGCAGCCGGGACAGGGGAGACTATGGCTACACCTTC. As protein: CASSRDRGDYGYTF.

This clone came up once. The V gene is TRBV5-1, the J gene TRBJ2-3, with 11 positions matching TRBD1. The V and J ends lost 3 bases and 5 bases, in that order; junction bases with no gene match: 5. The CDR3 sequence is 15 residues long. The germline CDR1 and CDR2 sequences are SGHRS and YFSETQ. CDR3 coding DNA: TGCGCCAGCAGCTCGGACAGGGGGCGAGTAGATACGCAGTATTTT. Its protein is CASSSDRGRVDTQYF.

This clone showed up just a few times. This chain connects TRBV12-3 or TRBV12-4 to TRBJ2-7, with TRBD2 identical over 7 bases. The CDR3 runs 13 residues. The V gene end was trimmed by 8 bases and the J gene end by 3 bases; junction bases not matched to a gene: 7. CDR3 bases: TGTGCCAGCTCCGAAGCGGGAAGCTACGAGCAGTACTTC. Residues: CASSEAGSYEQYF.

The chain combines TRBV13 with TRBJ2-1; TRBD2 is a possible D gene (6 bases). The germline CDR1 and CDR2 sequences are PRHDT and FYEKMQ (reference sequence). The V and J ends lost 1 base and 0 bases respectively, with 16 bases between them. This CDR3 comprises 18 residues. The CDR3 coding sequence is TGTGCCAGCAGCTTAGAGGGCGGTCCGGGGGACTCCTACAATGAGCAGTTCTTC. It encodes CASSLEGGPGDSYNEQFF.

Here the CDR3 reads CASKRDRGGGYEQYF. The CDR3 nucleotides are TGTGCCAGCAAAAGAGACAGGGGAGGTGGATACGAGCAGTACTTC. This rearrangement joins TRBV2 to TRBJ2-7, with 8 bases matching TRBD1. Per germline, CDR1 SNHLY and CDR2 FYNNEI. Trimming removed 7 bases from V and 4 bases from J; junction bases left unmatched: 12. The CDR3 runs to 15 residues.

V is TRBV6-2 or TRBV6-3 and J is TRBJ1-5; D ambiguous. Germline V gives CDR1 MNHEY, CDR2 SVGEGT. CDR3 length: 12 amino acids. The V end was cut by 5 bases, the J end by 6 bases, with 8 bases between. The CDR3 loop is CASSPGFQPQHF. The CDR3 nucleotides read TGTGCCAGCAGTCCGGGATTTCAGCCCCAGCATTTT.

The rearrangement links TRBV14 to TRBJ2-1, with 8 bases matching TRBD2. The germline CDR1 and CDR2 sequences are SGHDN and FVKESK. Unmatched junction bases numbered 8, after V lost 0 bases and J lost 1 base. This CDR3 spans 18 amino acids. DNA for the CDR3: TGTGCCAGCAGCCAAGATCGGTACGGGAGGGGGTCCTACAATGAGCAGTTCTTC. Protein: CASSQDRYGRGSYNEQFF. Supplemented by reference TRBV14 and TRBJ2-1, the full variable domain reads EAGVTQFPSHSVIEKGQTVTLRCDPISGHDNLYWYRRVMGKEIKFLLHFVKESKQDESGMPNNRFLAERTGGTYSTLKVQPAELEDSGVYFCASSQDRYGRGSYNEQFFGPGTRLTVL.

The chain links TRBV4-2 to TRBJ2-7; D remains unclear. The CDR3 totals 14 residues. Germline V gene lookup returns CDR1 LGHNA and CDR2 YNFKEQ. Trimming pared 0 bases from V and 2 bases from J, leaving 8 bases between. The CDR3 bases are TGTGCCAGCAGCCAAGAGAGCGAAACCTACGAGCAGTACTTC. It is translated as CASSQESETYEQYF.

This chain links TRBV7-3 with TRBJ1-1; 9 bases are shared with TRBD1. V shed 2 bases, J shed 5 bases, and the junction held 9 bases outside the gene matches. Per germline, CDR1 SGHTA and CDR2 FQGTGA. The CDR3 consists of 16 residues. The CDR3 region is CASSLSVGQGRTEAFF. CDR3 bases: TGTGCCAGCAGCTTATCTGTGGGACAGGGACGAACTGAAGCTTTCTTT. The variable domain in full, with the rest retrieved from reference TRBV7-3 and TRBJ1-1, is GAGVSQTPSNKVTEKGKYVELRCDPISGHTALYWYRQSLGQGPEFLIYFQGTGAADDSGLPNDRFFAVRPEGSVSTLKIQRTERGDSAVYLCASSLSVGQGRTEAFFGQGTRLTVV.

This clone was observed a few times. As DNA, the CDR3 is TGTGCCAGCAGACCAAACCTAGCGGGGGGTTCCTACGAGCAGTACTTC. It is translated as CASRPNLAGGSYEQYF. The chain recombines TRBV5-4 with TRBJ2-7; TRBD2 agrees at 11 bases. Germline V CDR1 and CDR2: SGHNT, YYREEE (reference sequence). After removal of 5 bases from V and 1 base from J, the junction contained 8 bases not matched to a gene. This CDR3 spans 16 amino acids.

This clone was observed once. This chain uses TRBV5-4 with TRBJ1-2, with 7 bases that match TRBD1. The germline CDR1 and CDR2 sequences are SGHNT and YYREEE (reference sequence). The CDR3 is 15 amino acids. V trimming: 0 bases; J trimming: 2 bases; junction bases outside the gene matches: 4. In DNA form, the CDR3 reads TGTGCCAGCAGCTTGGCAGGGGGGTTAAACTATGGCTACACCTTC. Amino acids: CASSLAGGLNYGYTF.

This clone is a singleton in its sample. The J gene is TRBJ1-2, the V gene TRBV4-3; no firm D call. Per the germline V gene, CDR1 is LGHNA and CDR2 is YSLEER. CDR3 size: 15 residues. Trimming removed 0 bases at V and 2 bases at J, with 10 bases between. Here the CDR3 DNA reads TGCGCCAGCAGCCAAGATTTGAGTCTAAACTATGGCTACACCTTC. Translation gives CASSQDLSLNYGYTF.

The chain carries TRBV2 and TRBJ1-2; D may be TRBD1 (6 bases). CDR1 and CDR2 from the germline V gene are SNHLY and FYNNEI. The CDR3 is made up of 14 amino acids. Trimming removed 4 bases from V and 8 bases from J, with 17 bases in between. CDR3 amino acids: CASSGVGGRSGYTF. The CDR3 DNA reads TGTGCCAGCAGTGGCGTCGGGGGGCGAAGCGGCTACACCTTC.

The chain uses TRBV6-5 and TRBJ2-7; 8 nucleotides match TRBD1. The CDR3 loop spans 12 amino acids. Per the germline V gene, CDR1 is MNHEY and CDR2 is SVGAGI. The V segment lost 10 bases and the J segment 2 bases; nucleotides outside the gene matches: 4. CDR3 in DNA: TGTGCCACGACAGGGGAAACCTACGAGCAGTACTTC. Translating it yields CATTGETYEQYF.

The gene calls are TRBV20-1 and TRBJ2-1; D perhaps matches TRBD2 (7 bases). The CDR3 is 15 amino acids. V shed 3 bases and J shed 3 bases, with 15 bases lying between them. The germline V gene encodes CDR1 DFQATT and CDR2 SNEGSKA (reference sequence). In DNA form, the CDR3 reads TGCAGTGCTAGTGGCTCGGGGGGCTTCTACAATGAGCAGTTCTTC. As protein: CSASGSGGFYNEQFF.

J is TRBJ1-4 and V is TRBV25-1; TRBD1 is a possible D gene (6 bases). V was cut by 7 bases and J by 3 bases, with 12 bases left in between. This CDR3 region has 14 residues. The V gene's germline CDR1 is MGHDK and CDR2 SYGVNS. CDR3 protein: CASNRDNANEKLFF. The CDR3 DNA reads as TGTGCCAGCAACCGGGACAATGCTAATGAAAAACTGTTTTTT. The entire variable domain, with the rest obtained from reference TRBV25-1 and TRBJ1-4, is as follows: EADIYQTPRYLVIGTGKKITLECSQTMGHDKMYWYQQDPGMELHLIHYSYGVNSTEKGDLSSESTVSRIRTEHFPLTLESARPSHTSQYLCASNRDNANEKLFFGSGTQLSVL.